Below, one T cell receptor beta chain is given with its context. What it recognizes is unknown. There are 12 residues in the CDR3. Germline loops: CDR1 MDHEN, CDR2 SYDVKM. Trimming stripped 5 bases from V and 6 bases from J, with 7 bases between. TCRdb keeps only in-frame clones here, not all; method: immunoSEQ multiplex PCR. The sample carries over a million clones, roughly 96% recorded once. These data come from a study of shared clonotypes between healthy human individuals. Overall study findings and caveats: Larger estimated richness was generally seen in naive subsets than in memory subsets.

Sequenced material: naive CD4+ T cells sorted from blood. Subset of the sample: CD45RA+ positively selected. The clonotype comes from a man aged 30 to 39 in good health. The chain couples TRBV28 to TRBJ2-2, with D unresolved. CDR3 residues: CASSPQAGELFF. The CDR3 bases are TGTGCCAGCAGTCCCCAGGCCGGGGAGCTGTTTTTT.